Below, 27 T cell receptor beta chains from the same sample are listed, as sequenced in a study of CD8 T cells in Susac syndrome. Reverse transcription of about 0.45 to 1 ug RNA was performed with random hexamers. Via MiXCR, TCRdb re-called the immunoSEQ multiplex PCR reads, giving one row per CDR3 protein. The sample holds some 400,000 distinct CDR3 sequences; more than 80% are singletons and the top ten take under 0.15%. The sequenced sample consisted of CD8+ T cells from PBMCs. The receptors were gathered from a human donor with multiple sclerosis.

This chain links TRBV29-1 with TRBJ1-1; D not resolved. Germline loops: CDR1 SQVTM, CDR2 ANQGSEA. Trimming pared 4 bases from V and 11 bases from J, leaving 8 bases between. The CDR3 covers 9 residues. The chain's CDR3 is CSVGDGAFF. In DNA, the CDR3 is TGCAGCGTTGGTGATGGGGCTTTCTTT.

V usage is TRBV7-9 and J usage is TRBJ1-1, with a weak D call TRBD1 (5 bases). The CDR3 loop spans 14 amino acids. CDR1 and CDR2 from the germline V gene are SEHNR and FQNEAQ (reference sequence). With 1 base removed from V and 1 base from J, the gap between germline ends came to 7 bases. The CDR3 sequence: CASSLVGPNTEAFF. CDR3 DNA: TGTGCCAGCAGCTTAGTGGGACCGAACACTGAAGCTTTCTTT.

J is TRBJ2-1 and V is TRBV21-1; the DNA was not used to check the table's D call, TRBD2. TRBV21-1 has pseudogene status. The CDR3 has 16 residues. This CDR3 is CASSISGTSGYNEQFF. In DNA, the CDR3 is TGTGCCAGCAGCATCTCCGGGACTAGCGGCTACAATGAGCAGTTCTTC.

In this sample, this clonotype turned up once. CDR3 in amino acids: CASNLGTGTMEETQYF. CDR3 DNA sequence: TGTGCCAGCAACCTAGGGACCGGGACGATGGAAGAGACCCAGTACTTC. This rearrangement joins TRBV27 to TRBJ2-5, with D perhaps being TRBD1 or TRBD2 (5 bases each). Between the trimmed V and J ends, which lost 7 bases and 3 bases, there was a span of 21 bases. The V gene's germline CDR1 is MNHEY and CDR2 SMNVEV (reference sequence). CDR3 length equals 16 residues.

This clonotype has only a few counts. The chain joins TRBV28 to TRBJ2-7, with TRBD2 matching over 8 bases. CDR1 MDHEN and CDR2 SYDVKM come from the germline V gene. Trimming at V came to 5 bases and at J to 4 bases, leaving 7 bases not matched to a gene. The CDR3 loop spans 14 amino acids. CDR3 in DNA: TGTGCCAGCAGTCCAGCGGGAGAGACGTACGAGCAGTACTTC. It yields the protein CASSPAGETYEQYF.

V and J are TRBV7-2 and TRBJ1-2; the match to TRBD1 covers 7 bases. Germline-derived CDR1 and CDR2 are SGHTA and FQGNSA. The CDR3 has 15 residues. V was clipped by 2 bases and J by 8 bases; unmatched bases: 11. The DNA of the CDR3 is TGTGCCAGCAGCTTAAATTCCGTTGACAGGGACGGCTACACCTTC. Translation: CASSLNSVDRDGYTF.

The CDR3 bases are TGTGCCATCAGTGGTCACATGAGCACCTCGACCTACGAGCAGTACTTC. Translated: CAISGHMSTSTYEQYF. The V gene is TRBV10-3, the J gene TRBJ2-7; D gene unclear. Trimming took 4 bases from V and 2 from J, leaving 18 bases between them. The CDR3 has 16 amino acids. CDR1 and CDR2 (germline): ENHRY, SYGVKD.

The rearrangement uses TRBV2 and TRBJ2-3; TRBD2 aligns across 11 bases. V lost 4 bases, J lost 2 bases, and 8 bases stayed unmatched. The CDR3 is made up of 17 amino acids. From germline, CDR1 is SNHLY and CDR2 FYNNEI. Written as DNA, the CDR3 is TGTGCCAGCAGTGCGGGGGGGACTAGCGGTCCCACAGATACGCAGTATTTT. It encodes CASSAGGTSGPTDTQYF.

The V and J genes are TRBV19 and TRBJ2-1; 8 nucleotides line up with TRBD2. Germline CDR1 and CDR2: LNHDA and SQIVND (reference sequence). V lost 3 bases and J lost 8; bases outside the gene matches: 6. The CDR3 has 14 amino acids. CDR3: CASSIDGRAYEQFF. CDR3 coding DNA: TGTGCCAGTAGTATCGACGGGAGGGCCTATGAGCAGTTCTTC.

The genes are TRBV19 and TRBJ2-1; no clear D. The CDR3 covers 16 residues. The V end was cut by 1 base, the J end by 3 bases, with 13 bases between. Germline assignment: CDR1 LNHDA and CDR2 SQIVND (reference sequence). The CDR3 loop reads CASSIVAGSLYNEQFF. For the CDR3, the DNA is TGTGCCAGTAGTATAGTCGCCGGGTCACTCTACAATGAGCAGTTCTTC.

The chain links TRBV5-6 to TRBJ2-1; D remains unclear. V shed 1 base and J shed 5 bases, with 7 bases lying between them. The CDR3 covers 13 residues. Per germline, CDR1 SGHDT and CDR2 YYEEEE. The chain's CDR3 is CASSLRLNNEQFF. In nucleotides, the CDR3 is TGTGCCAGCAGCTTGCGTCTAAACAATGAGCAGTTCTTC.

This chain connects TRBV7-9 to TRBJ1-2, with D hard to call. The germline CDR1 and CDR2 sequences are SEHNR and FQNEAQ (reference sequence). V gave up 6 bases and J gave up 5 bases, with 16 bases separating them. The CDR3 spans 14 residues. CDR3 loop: CASSTGEVGYGYTF. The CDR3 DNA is TGTGCCAGCAGTACCGGGGAGGTAGGGTATGGCTACACCTTC.

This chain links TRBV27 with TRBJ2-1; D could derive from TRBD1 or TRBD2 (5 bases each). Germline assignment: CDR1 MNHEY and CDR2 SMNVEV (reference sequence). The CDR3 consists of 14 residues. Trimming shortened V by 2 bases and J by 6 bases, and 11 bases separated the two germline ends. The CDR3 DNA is TGTGCCAGCAGTTTAAACGGGGCCGTCAATGAGCAGTTCTTC. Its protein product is CASSLNGAVNEQFF.

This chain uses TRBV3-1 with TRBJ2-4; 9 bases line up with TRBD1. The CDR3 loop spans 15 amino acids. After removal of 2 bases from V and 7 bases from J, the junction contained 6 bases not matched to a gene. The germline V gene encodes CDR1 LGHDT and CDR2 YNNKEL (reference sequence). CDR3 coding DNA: TGTGCCAGCAGCCAAACAGGGGGCGCGGGGAACATTCAGTACTTC. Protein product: CASSQTGGAGNIQYF.

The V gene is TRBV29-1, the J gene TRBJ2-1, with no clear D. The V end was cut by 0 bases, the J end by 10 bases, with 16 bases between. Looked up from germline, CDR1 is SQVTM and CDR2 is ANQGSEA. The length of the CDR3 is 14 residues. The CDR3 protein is CSVEDLSESGEQFF. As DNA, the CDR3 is TGCAGCGTTGAAGATCTTTCGGAGTCCGGAGAGCAGTTCTTC.

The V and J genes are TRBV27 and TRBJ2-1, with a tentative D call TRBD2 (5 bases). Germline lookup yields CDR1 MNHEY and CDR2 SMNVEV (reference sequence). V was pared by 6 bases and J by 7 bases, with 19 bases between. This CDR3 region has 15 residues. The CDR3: CASSLAIGPPNEQFF. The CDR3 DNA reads TGTGCCAGCAGCCTAGCAATAGGGCCCCCAAATGAGCAGTTCTTC.

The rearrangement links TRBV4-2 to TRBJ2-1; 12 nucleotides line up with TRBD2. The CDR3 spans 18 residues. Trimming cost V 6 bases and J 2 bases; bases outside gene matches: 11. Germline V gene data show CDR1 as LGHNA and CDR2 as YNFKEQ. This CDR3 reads CASSADSASGGAYNEQFF. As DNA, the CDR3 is TGTGCCAGCAGTGCCGACTCGGCTAGCGGGGGGGCCTACAATGAGCAGTTCTTC.

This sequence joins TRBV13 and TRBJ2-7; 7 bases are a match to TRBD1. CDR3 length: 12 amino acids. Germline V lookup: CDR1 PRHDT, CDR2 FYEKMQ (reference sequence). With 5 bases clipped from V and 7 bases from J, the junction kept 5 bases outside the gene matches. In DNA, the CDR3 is TGTGCCAGCAGCGACGAACAGGGGGAGCAGTACTTC. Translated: CASSDEQGEQYF.

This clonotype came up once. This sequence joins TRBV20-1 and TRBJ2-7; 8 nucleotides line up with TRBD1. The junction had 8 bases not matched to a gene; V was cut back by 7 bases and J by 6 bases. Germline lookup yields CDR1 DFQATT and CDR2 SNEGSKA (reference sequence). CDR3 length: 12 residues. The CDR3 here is CSVPSDRGEQYF. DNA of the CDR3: TGCAGTGTTCCCTCAGACAGGGGCGAGCAGTACTTC.

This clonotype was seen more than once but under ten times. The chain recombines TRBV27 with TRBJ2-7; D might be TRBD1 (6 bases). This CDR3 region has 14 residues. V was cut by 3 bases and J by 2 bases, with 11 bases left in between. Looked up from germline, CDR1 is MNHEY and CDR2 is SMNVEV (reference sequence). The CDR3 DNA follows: TGTGCCAGCAGTTTCGGCCAGGGGACCTACGAGCAGTACTTC. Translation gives CASSFGQGTYEQYF.

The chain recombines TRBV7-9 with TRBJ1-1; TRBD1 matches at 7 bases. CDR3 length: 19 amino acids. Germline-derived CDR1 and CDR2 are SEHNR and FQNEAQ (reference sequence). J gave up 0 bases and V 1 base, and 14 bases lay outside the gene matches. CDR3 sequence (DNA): TGTGCCAGCAGCTTAGGGGGAAGAAGAAAGGGACAGATGAACACTGAAGCTTTCTTT. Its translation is CASSLGGRRKGQMNTEAFF. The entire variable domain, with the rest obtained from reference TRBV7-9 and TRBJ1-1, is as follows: DTGVSQNPRHKITKRGQNVTFRCDPISEHNRLYWYRQTLGQGPEFLTYFQNEAQLEKSRLLSDRFSAERPKGSFSTLEIQRTEQGDSAMYLCASSLGGRRKGQMNTEAFFGQGTRLTVV.

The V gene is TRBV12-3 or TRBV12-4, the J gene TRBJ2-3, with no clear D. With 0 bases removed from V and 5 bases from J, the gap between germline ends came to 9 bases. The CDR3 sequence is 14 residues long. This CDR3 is CASSLAPGGDTQYF. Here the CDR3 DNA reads TGTGCCAGCAGTTTAGCGCCAGGCGGAGATACGCAGTATTTT.

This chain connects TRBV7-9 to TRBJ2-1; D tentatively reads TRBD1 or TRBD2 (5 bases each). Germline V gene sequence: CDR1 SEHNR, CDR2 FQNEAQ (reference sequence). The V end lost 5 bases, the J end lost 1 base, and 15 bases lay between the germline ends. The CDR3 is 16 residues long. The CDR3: CASSPRDGGSYNEQFF. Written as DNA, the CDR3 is TGTGCCAGCAGCCCCCGGGACGGAGGATCCTACAATGAGCAGTTCTTC.

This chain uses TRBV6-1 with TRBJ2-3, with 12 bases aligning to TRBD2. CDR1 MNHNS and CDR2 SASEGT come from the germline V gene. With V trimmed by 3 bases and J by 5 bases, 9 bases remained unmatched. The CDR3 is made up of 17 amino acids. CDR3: CASSDLVTSGSLDTQYF. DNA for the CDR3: TGTGCCAGCAGTGACCTTGTGACTAGCGGGAGTTTAGATACGCAGTATTTT.

The CDR3 protein is CASSTTVQTSSYEQYF. The CDR3 DNA reads as TGTGCCAGCAGTACCACCGTCCAGACGAGCTCCTACGAGCAGTACTTC. This chain links TRBV27 with TRBJ2-7; D is uncertain. Between the trimmed V and J ends, which lost 5 bases and 0 bases, there was a span of 17 bases. From germline, CDR1 is MNHEY and CDR2 SMNVEV (reference sequence). The CDR3 consists of 16 residues.

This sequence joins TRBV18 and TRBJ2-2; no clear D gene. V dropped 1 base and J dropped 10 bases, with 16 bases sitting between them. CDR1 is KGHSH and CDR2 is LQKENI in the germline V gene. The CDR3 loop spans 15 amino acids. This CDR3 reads CASSPQTVSPEELFF. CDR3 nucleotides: TGTGCCAGCTCACCACAGACGGTTTCACCGGAGGAGCTGTTTTTT.

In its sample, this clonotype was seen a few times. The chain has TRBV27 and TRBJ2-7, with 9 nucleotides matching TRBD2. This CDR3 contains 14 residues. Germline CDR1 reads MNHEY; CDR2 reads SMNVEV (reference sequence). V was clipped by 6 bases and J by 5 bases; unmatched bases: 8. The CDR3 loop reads CASRVSSGSHEQYF. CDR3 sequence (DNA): TGTGCCAGCAGAGTTAGTAGCGGGAGCCACGAGCAGTACTTC.